This TCR beta chain was sequenced in a study of blood T cell repertoires in COVID-19. The overall study: The study drew acute and convalescent COVID-19 samples from the United States, Italy and Spain. T cells, B-cell-depleted T cells, or PBMCs provided the cDNA or gDNA that served as material.

CDR1 and CDR2 (germline): SGHRS, YFSETQ. Trimming removed 4 bases from V and 5 bases from J; junction bases left unmatched: 7. The CDR3 is 15 amino acids. For this clone: Other DNA sequences in the same sample also yield this CDR3.

In the source study's methods: Amplification from reference gene primers served as the basis for estimated nucleated cell counts. Clones were read by immunoSEQ multiplex PCR, and TCRdb kept only the in-frame ones, dropping some. Clone size and V and J calls were adopted from that table, with D and trimming inferred from the DNA. Of 160,000 or so clones listed, 84% are singletons. The sequenced sample consisted of peripheral blood. J is TRBJ1-2 and V is TRBV5-1, with TRBD1 matching 11 bases. The source is a woman between 50 and 59 years old with acute or convalescent COVID-19. CDR3 residues: CASSPGQGASYGYTF. The CDR3 DNA sequence: TGCGCCAGCAGCCCCGGACAGGGGGCGAGTTATGGCTACACCTTC.